The 22 T cell receptor beta chains below come from one sample, sequenced in a study of early T cells in non-severe SARS-CoV-2 infection. TCRdb re-analysed the 5' RACE reads in MiXCR, keeping a single row per CDR3 protein. Of 80,000 to 100,000 distinct CDR3 sequences detected, around 12% appear once; the ten largest clones hold 6.5%. The sequencing sample was made of whole blood. These receptors all stem from an adult who was a healthcare worker with PCR-confirmed SARS-CoV-2 infection or an uninfected control (not recorded which).

In its sample, this clonotype was seen a few times. An end of the junction differs from the germline gene, which may be a read error. The chain combines TRBV7-7 with TRBJ2-3; tentatively, D is TRBD1 (7 bases). The germline V gene has CDR1 SSHAT and CDR2 FNYEAQ (reference sequence). The length of the CDR3 is 17 residues. CDR3 residues: CASSFTPGGTSTDTQYF. In nucleotides, the CDR3 is TGTGCTAGCAGCTTCACCCCAGGGGGGACTAGCACAGATACGCAGTATTTT.

V usage is TRBV30 and J usage is TRBJ1-1, with D possibly matching TRBD1 (6 bases). Trimming stripped 0 bases from V and 1 base from J, with 15 bases between. In germline, CDR1 is GTSNPN, CDR2 SVGIG (reference sequence). The CDR3 has 16 amino acids. CDR3 residues: CAWSVSPRGQNTEAFF. The CDR3 coding sequence is TGTGCCTGGAGTGTAAGTCCAAGGGGACAGAACACTGAAGCTTTCTTT.

This clonotype appeared many times. The chain uses TRBV12-3 or TRBV12-4 and TRBJ2-2, with TRBD2 identical over 9 bases. This CDR3 is built from 16 residues. With V trimmed by 6 bases and J by 2 bases, 7 bases remained unmatched. The CDR3 is CASRSTSGTNTGELFF. CDR3 nucleotide sequence: TGTGCCAGCAGATCGACTAGCGGTACAAACACCGGGGAGCTGTTTTTT.

This clonotype was recorded at least ten times. The chain combines TRBV5-1 with TRBJ2-1, with TRBD2 as a possible D gene (7 bases). Germline assignment: CDR1 SGHRS and CDR2 YFSETQ. Trimming stripped 4 bases from V and 1 base from J, with 15 bases between. The CDR3 consists of 16 residues. The CDR3 here is CASSPAGARSYNEQFF. The CDR3 DNA sequence: TGCGCCAGCAGCCCGGCGGGGGCCCGGTCCTACAATGAGCAGTTCTTC.

This clonotype was counted between two and nine times. The V call is TRBV24-1, the J call TRBJ1-2, with D unclear. Trimming pared 5 bases from V and 4 bases from J, leaving 10 bases between. Germline-derived CDR1 and CDR2 are KGHDR and SFDVKD. The CDR3 length is 13 residues. The CDR3 spells CATSAGSSYGYTF. CDR3 coding DNA: TGTGCCACCAGTGCTGGATCTAGCTATGGCTACACCTTC.

This clonotype was counted at least ten times. The DNA of the CDR3 is TGCGCCAGCAGCTTTTCGATAGATCAGCCCCAGCATTTT. This encodes CASSFSIDQPQHF. The chain combines TRBV5-1 with TRBJ1-5, with D hard to call. Germline lookup yields CDR1 SGHRS and CDR2 YFSETQ. Trimming removed 2 bases from V and 5 bases from J, with 8 bases in between. The CDR3 length is 13 residues.

This clonotype was detected many times. The genes are TRBV7-2 and TRBJ2-5, with D tentatively TRBD2 (5 bases). With 5 bases removed from V and 2 bases from J, the gap between germline ends came to 12 bases. This CDR3 contains 14 residues. CDR1 is SGHTA and CDR2 is FQGNSA in the germline V gene. The DNA of the CDR3 is TGTGCCAGCAGCCTACGACGGGATCAAGAGACCCAGTACTTC. As protein: CASSLRRDQETQYF. Combining the CDR3 with reference TRBV7-2 and TRBJ2-5 gives the whole variable domain GAGVSQSPSNKVTEKGKDVELRCDPISGHTALYWYRQSLGQGLEFLIYFQGNSAPDKSGLPSDRFSAERTGGSVSTLTIQRTQQEDSAVYLCASSLRRDQETQYFGPGTRLLVL.

This clonotype has just a few counts. The chain recombines TRBV11-2 with TRBJ2-3; the D gene could be TRBD1 or TRBD2 (5 bases each). The CDR3 is made up of 15 amino acids. Deletions cut 3 bases from V and 6 bases from J, with 16 bases between. Germline values: CDR1 SGHAT, CDR2 FQNNGV. CDR3 amino acids: CASSFRDPGLDTQYF. The CDR3 DNA sequence: TGTGCCAGCAGCTTCCGGGACCCGGGCTTGGATACGCAGTATTTT.

This clonotype showed up many times. One end of the junction does not line up with germline, which may come from a read error. The J gene is TRBJ2-2, the V gene TRBV3-1; 13 bases agree with TRBD2. Germline V gene lookup returns CDR1 LGHDT and CDR2 YNNKEL (reference sequence). This CDR3 comprises 16 residues. CDR3 DNA sequence: TGTGCCAGCAGACAAGGACTAGCGGGAGAAACCGGGGAGCTGTTTTTT. Translating gives CASRQGLAGETGELFF.

This clonotype was observed a few times. The CDR3 DNA reads as TGTGCCAGCAGTCTGGGAGGGAGCGGCTACACCTTC. Its translation: CASSLGGSGYTF. The chain has TRBV12-3 or TRBV12-4 and TRBJ1-2; D gene uncertain. The CDR3 loop spans 12 amino acids. Trimming left V 5 bases short and J 8 bases short, with 12 bases between.

The V call is TRBV7-9, the J call TRBJ2-5; TRBD1 might be the D (6 bases). Germline lookup yields CDR1 SEHNR and CDR2 FQNEAQ (reference sequence). The CDR3 runs to 14 residues. Trimming pared 1 base from V and 3 bases from J, leaving 9 bases between. The CDR3: CASSLGGDKETQYF. CDR3 DNA: TGTGCCAGCAGCTTAGGAGGGGACAAAGAGACCCAGTACTTC.

A few counts support this clonotype. For the CDR3, the DNA is TGTGCCAGCATTGGAGGTATTCAGACCCAGTACTTC. Encoded protein: CASIGGIQTQYF. The J gene is TRBJ2-5, the V gene TRBV6-6; the D gene is possibly TRBD2 (5 bases). V was pared by 7 bases and J by 6 bases, with 12 bases between. This CDR3 contains 12 residues. From germline, CDR1 is MNHNY and CDR2 SVGAGI (reference sequence).

The chain joins TRBV11-1 to TRBJ2-3; 8 positions agree with TRBD1. V was pared by 4 bases and J by 0 bases, with 9 bases of the junction left unmatched. The CDR3 has 17 amino acids. CDR1 is SGHAT, CDR2 FQDESV, per germline (reference sequence). The CDR3 nucleotides are TGTGCCAGCAGCTCGCGGGACAGGCTGGCTAGCACAGATACGCAGTATTTT. It yields the protein CASSSRDRLASTDTQYF.

The sample holds a few counts of this clonotype. The gene calls are TRBV9 and TRBJ1-4, with 7 bases identical to TRBD1. The length of the CDR3 is 16 residues. Germline lookup yields CDR1 SGDLS and CDR2 YYNGEE. Trimming took 0 bases from V and 2 from J; bases not matched to a gene: 4. The DNA of the CDR3 is TGTGCCAGCAGCGTAGGTCCACAGGGGACTAATGAAAAACTGTTTTTT. As protein: CASSVGPQGTNEKLFF.

The chain couples TRBV20-1 to TRBJ2-5; D gene ambiguous. The CDR3 is 12 amino acids. Trimming pared 6 bases from V and 5 bases from J, leaving 13 bases between. CDR1 and CDR2 from the germline V gene are DFQATT and SNEGSKA (reference sequence). CDR3 bases: TGCAGTGCCGGAACCCCTAGGGAGACCCAGTACTTC. Amino acids: CSAGTPRETQYF.

This clonotype was seen ten or more times. Here the CDR3 reads CASKGTSGSQRQFF. DNA for the CDR3: TGTGCCAGCAAAGGGACTAGCGGGAGCCAACGGCAGTTCTTC. V is TRBV2 and J is TRBJ2-1; 14 positions agree with TRBD2. The CDR3 loop spans 14 amino acids. Unmatched junction bases numbered 8, after V lost 7 bases and J lost 12 bases. Germline CDR1 and CDR2: SNHLY and FYNNEI. Drawing the rest from reference TRBV2 and TRBJ2-1, the complete variable domain is EPEVTQTPSHQVTQMGQEVILRCVPISNHLYFYWYRQILGQKVEFLVSFYNNEISEKSEIFDDQFSVERPDGSNFTLKIRSTKLEDSAMYFCASKGTSGSQRQFFGPGTRLTVL.

In the case of this clonotype: Its ends do not fully match the called genes, so a read error is possible. The rearrangement uses TRBV20-1 and TRBJ1-2, with 7 positions matching TRBD1. Germline CDR1 DFQATT, CDR2 SNEGSKA (reference sequence). The CDR3 has 16 amino acids. CDR3: CSARDRAQGPSYGCTF. CDR3 nucleotide sequence: TGCAGTGCTAGAGACCGGGCACAGGGGCCCTCCTATGGCTGCACCTTC.

The chain joins TRBV29-1 to TRBJ2-5; tentatively, D is TRBD2 (5 bases). The CDR3 is 13 amino acids. Germline V gives CDR1 SQVTM, CDR2 ANQGSEA. V was shortened by 8 bases and J by 5 bases, with 18 bases between the two germline ends. The DNA for the CDR3 is TGCAGCACCTGGACTCTTTCGGTGGAGACCCAGTACTTC. This translates into CSTWTLSVETQYF.

In this sample, this clonotype turned up a few times. V and J are TRBV20-1 and TRBJ2-1; D ambiguous. This CDR3 is 14 amino acids long. V was trimmed by 4 bases and J by 6 bases, leaving 16 bases between them. Looked up from germline, CDR1 is DFQATT and CDR2 is SNEGSKA (reference sequence). CDR3 amino acids: CSATTTHTRNEQFF. The CDR3 DNA reads as TGCAGTGCTACAACCACCCACACGCGCAATGAGCAGTTCTTC.

This chain uses TRBV28 with TRBJ2-5; D possibly uses TRBD1 or TRBD2 (6 bases each). Trimming left V 3 bases short and J 5 bases short, with 16 bases between. The CDR3 runs to 15 residues. CDR1 MDHEN and CDR2 SYDVKM come from the germline V gene. The CDR3 nucleotides read TGTGCCAGCAGTTTTGGGCAGGGGAGGCCGGAGACCCAGTACTTC. It encodes CASSFGQGRPETQYF.

With regard to this clonotype: This CDR3 fails to terminate in the conserved phenylalanine or tryptophan, so it likely reflects a read error. The J gene is TRBJ2-7, the V gene TRBV10-1, with 14 bases fitting TRBD2. The length of the CDR3 is 16 residues. The V gene end was trimmed by 5 bases and the J gene end by 7 bases; junction bases not matched to a gene: 10. Germline V lookup: CDR1 WNHNN, CDR2 SYGVQD (reference sequence). The CDR3 spells CASSLSGTSGRREQYL. The CDR3 nucleotides read TGCGCCAGCAGTCTTTCTGGGACTAGCGGGAGACGTGAGCAGTACCTC.

V is TRBV7-2 and J is TRBJ2-7; the D is unclear. The V gene lost 1 base and the J gene lost 3 bases, with 10 bases spanning the gap. The CDR3 sequence is 14 residues long. Germline CDR1 and CDR2: SGHTA and FQGNSA. CDR3 region: CASSLGVPGYEQYF. CDR3 in DNA: TGTGCCAGCAGCTTAGGTGTCCCCGGCTACGAGCAGTACTTC.